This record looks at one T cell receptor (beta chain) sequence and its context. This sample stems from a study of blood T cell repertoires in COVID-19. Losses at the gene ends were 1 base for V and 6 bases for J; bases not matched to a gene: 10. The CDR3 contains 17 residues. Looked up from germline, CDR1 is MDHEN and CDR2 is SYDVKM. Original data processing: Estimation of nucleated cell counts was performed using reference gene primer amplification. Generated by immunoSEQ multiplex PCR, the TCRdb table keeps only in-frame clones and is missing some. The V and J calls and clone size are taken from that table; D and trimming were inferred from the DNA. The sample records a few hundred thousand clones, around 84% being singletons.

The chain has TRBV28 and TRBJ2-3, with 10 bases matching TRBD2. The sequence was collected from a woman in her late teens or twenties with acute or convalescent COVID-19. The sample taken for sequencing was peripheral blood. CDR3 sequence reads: CASSLLTSSGRPDTQYF. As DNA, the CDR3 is TGTGCCAGCAGTTTATTGACGTCTAGCGGGAGACCTGATACGCAGTATTTT.